The T cell receptor beta chain described here comes from a study of blood T cell repertoires in COVID-19. Overall study context: T cells, B-cell-depleted T cells, or PBMCs provided the cDNA or gDNA that served as material.

The V segment lost 3 bases and the J segment 2 bases; nucleotides outside the gene matches: 6. Germline loops: CDR1 MGHDK, CDR2 SYGVNS. This CDR3 has 15 amino acids. The protocol was immunoSEQ multiplex PCR, while the TCRdb copy is restricted to in-frame clones and leaves out a portion. The table has about 380,000 clones, around 87% seen once. Residents of over 20 US areas, aged about 18 to 89 years, made up the participants. Participants had their cohort set by participant-reported clinical history. The chain links TRBV25-1 to TRBJ2-5; 7 positions agree with TRBD1. Material for sequencing was PBMCs or T cells enriched from blood (not recorded which). The clonotype originates from a man aged 25 to 45 who had recovered from COVID-19. CDR3 in amino acids: CASSEAGTAQETQYF. CDR3 sequence (DNA): TGTGCCAGCAGTGAGGCCGGGACAGCTCAAGAGACCCAGTACTTC.